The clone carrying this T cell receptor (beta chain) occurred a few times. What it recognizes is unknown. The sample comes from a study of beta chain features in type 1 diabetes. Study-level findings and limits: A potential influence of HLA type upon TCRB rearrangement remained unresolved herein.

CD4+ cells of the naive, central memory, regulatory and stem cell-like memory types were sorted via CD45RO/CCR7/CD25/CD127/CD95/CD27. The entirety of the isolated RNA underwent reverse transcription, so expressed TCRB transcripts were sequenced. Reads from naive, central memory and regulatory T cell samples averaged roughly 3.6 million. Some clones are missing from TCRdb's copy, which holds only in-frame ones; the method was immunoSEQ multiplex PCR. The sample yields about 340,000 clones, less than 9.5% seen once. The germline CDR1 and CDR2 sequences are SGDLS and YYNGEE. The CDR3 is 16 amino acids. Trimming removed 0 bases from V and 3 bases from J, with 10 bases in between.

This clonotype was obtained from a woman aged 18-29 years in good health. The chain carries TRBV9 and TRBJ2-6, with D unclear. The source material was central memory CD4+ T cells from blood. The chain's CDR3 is CASSVAVFGGANVLTF. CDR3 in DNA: TGTGCCAGCAGCGTAGCTGTGTTCGGTGGGGCCAACGTCCTGACTTTC.